One T cell receptor (beta chain) is described in this entry. The antigen remains undetermined. The data derive from a study of CXCR3-negative and CXCR3-positive naive CD8 T cells. Looking at the study overall: Summed over all libraries, TRB reads came to around 140 million, with about 1.5 +/- 0.3 million per library. General study results and limits: TRB CDR3s of CXCR3-positive naive cells were more hydrophobic than those of CXCR3-negative naive cells. In both naive subsets diversity was comparably high, whereas memory CD8+ cells showed much lower diversity. Naive cells used TRBV-TRBJ genes in much the same way whether CXCR3-negative or CXCR3-positive; memory cells did not.

In preparing the TRB cDNA libraries, 5' RACE with UMI labels was used. TCRdb derives one entry per CDR3 protein from the 5' RACE reads, leaving out DNA. This sample's clone table lists 150,000 or so distinct CDR3 sequences. Cells that were CD45RO-CCR7+CD27+CD95- constituted naive CD8+ T cells. Input material: naive CXCR3+ CD8+ T cells from blood. As to subset: CD45RO-CCR7+CD27+CD95- naive CD8+ T cells expressing CXCR3 (TNR3+). The sequence was obtained from a human donor in good health. Some clones in this sample may be carry-over from other donors' samples.

CDR3 residues: CASRLQGAGGYTF. This chain connects TRBV12-3 or TRBV12-4 to TRBJ1-2; no DNA is available, so the TRBD1 call from TCRdb remains unchecked. The CDR3 has 13 residues.